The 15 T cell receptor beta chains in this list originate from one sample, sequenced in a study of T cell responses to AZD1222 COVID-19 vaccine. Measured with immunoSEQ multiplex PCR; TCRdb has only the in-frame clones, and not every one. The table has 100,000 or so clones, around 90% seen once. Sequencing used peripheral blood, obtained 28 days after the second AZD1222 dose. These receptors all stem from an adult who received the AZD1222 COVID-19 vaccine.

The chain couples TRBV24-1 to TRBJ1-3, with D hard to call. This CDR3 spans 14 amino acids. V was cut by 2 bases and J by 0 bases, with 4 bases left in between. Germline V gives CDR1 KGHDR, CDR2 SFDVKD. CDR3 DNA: TGTGCCACCAGTGATTGGAGCTCTGGAAACACCATATATTTT. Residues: CATSDWSSGNTIYF.

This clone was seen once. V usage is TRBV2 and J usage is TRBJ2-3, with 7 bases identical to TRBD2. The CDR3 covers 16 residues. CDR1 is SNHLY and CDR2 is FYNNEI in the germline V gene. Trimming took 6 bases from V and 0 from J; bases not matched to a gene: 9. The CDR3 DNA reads TGTGCCAGCAGGACCACCGGGACTACTAGCACAGATACGCAGTATTTT. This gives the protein CASRTTGTTSTDTQYF.

The CDR3 region is CASSLGGQGAFF. DNA for the CDR3: TGTGCCAGCAGCTTAGGCGGTCAGGGAGCTTTCTTT. The chain uses TRBV11-3 and TRBJ1-1; possibly TRBD1 for D (5 bases). Germline V gives CDR1 SGHNT, CDR2 YENEEA. The CDR3 covers 12 residues. V lost 1 base and J 10 bases, leaving 10 bases between the germline ends.

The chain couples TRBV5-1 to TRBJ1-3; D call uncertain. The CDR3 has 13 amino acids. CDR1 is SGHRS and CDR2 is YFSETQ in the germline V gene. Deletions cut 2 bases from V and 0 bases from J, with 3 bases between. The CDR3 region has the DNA TGCGCCAGCAGCTTAGTCTCTGGAAACACCATATATTTT. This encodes CASSLVSGNTIYF.

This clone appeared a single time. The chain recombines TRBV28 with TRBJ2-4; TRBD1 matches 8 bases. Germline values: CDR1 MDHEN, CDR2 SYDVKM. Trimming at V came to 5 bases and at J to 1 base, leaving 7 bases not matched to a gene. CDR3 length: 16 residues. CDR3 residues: CASSTRTGSAKNIQYF. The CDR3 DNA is TGTGCCAGCAGTACCCGGACAGGGTCGGCCAAAAACATTCAGTACTTC.

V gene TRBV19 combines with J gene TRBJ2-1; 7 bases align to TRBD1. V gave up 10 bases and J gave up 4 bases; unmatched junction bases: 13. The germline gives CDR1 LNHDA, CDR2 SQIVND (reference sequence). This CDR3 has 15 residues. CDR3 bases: TGTGCCACCACAAAAGCAAGGGGGCTTTACAATGAGCAGTTCTTC. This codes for CATTKARGLYNEQFF.

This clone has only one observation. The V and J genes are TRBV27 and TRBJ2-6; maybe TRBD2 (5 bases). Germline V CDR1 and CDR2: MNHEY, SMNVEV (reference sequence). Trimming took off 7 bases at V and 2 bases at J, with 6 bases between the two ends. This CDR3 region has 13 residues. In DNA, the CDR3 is TGTGCCAGCAAACTAGCTGGGGCCAACGTCCTGACTTTC. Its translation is CASKLAGANVLTF.

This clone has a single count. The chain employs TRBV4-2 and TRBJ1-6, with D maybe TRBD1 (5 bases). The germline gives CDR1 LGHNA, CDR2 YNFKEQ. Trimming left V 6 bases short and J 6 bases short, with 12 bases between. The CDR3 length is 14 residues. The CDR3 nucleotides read TGTGCCAGCAGTATGGGGGTGGCTAATTCACCCCTCCACTTT. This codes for CASSMGVANSPLHF.

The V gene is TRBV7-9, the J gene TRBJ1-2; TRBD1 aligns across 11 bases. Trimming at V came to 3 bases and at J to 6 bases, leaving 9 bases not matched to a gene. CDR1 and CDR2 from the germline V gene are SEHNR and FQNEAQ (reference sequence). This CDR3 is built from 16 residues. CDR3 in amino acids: CASSFLDRGRPDGYTF. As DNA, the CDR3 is TGTGCCAGCAGCTTCCTGGACAGGGGGCGCCCCGATGGCTACACCTTC.

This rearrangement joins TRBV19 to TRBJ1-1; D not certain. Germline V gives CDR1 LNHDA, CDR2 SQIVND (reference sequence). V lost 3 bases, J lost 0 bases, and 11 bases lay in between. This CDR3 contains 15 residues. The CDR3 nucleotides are TGTGCCAGTAGTATCCCGGGCCGGTTGAACACTGAAGCTTTCTTT. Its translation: CASSIPGRLNTEAFF. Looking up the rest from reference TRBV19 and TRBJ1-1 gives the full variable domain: DGGITQSPKYLFRKEGQNVTLSCEQNLNHDAMYWYRQDPGQGLRLIYYSQIVNDFQKGDIAEGYSVSREKKESFPLTVTSAQKNPTAFYLCASSIPGRLNTEAFFGQGTRLTVV.

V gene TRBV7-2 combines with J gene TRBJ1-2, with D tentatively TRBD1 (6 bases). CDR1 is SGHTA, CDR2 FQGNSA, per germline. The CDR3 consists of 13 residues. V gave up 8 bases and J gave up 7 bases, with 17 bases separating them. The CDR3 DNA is TGTGCCAGCTCCGGACAGTCTTATCGTGGCTACACCTTC. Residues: CASSGQSYRGYTF.

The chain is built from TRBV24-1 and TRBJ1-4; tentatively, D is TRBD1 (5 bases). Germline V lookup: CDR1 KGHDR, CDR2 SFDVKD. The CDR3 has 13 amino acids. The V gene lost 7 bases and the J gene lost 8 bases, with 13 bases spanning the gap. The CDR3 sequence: CATSSGSDEKLFF. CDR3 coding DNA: TGTGCCACCAGCTCAGGGTCGGACGAAAAACTGTTTTTT.

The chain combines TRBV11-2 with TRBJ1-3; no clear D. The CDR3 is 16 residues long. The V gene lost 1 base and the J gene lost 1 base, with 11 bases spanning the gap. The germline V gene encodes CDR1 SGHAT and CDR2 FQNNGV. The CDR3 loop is CASSLGSLWSGNTIYF. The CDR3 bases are TGTGCCAGCAGCTTAGGTAGTCTCTGGTCTGGAAACACCATATATTTT.

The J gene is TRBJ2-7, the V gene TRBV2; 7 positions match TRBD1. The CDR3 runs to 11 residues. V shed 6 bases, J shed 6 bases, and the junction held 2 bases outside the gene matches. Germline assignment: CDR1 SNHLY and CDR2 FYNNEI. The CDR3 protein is CASRQGSEQYF. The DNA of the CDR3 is TGTGCCAGCAGACAGGGGTCCGAGCAGTACTTC. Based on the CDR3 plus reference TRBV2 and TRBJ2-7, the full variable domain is EPEVTQTPSHQVTQMGQEVILRCVPISNHLYFYWYRQILGQKVEFLVSFYNNEISEKSEIFDDQFSVERPDGSNFTLKIRSTKLEDSAMYFCASRQGSEQYFGPGTRLTVT.

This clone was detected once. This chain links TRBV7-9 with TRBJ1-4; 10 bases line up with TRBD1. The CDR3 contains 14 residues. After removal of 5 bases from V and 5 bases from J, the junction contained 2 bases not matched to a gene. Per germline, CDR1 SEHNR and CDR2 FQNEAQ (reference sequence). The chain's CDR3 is CASSLTGGNEKLFF. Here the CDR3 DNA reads TGTGCCAGCAGCCTGACAGGGGGCAATGAAAAACTGTTTTTT.